Only a few counts were recorded for the clone carrying this T cell receptor (beta chain). Germline assignment: CDR1 SNHLY and CDR2 FYNNEI. The ends lost 5 bases at V and 2 bases at J; junction bases unmatched: 3. This CDR3 comprises 14 residues. The donors were members of the validation cohort comprising about 130 subjects, separate from the approximately 630-subject first cohort. Generated by immunoSEQ multiplex PCR, the TCRdb table keeps only in-frame clones and is missing some. Of 250,000 to 350,000 clones listed, 75% to 90% are singletons. This sample is part of a study of cytomegalovirus exposure and HLA in healthy donors.

The chain combines TRBV2 with TRBJ1-5, with TRBD1 identical over 7 bases. This TCR came from a woman aged 25 to 39 in good health and CMV-seropositive. The sequencing input was PBMCs. The CDR3 sequence: CASSFDRGNQPQHF. As DNA, the CDR3 is TGTGCCAGCAGTTTTGACAGGGGCAATCAGCCCCAGCATTTT.